This is a list of T cell receptor beta chains from one sample in a study of shared clonotypes between healthy human individuals. TCRdb keeps only in-frame clones here, not all; method: immunoSEQ multiplex PCR. The table has nearly 2 million clones, less than 95% seen once. Sample: naive CD8+ T cells sorted from blood. These receptors were taken from a man aged 18 to 29 in good health. Both conserved end residues are part of each CDR3. The order of the fields is clone size, V gene, J gene, D gene, CDR3 DNA, CDR3 protein. A D gene is named only where the DNA matches it firmly. Not every row has a clone size; where given, it reads once, few, many or a size class.

abundance: .
v_gene: TRBV9
j_gene: TRBJ2-3
d_gene: .
CDR3nt: TGTGCCAGCAGTGGCGGGACGATCAACACAGATACGCAGTATTTT
CDR3aa: CASSGGTINTDTQYF

abundance: .
v_gene: TRBV20-1
j_gene: TRBJ2-7
d_gene: .
CDR3nt: TGCAGTGCTAGCCGCTACGAGCAGTACTTC
CDR3aa: CSASRYEQYF

abundance: .
v_gene: TRBV4-3
j_gene: TRBJ2-4
d_gene: TRBD2
CDR3nt: TGCGCCAGCAGCCAAAAAGACGCGGGAGTGAGCATTCAGTACTTC
CDR3aa: CASSQKDAGVSIQYF

abundance: .
v_gene: TRBV9
j_gene: TRBJ1-2
d_gene: TRBD1
CDR3nt: TGTGCCAGCAGCCTCTCAGGGGGAAATGGCTACACCTTC
CDR3aa: CASSLSGGNGYTF

abundance: .
v_gene: TRBV19
j_gene: TRBJ2-1
d_gene: .
CDR3nt: TGTGCCAGTAGTCTGCCTTTGGGACTTAGCTCCTACAATGAGCAGTTCTTC
CDR3aa: CASSLPLGLSSYNEQFF

abundance: .
v_gene: TRBV14
j_gene: TRBJ2-3
d_gene: TRBD2
CDR3nt: TGTGCCAGCAGCCAAGATTGGCCCGGGACTAGCGGGGATACCACGCAGTATTTT
CDR3aa: CASSQDWPGTSGDTTQYF

abundance: .
v_gene: TRBV6-5
j_gene: TRBJ2-5
d_gene: TRBD2
CDR3nt: TGTGCCAGCAGTCCACGTAGCGGGAGCCAAGAGACCCAGTACTTC
CDR3aa: CASSPRSGSQETQYF

abundance: .
v_gene: TRBV9
j_gene: TRBJ2-2
d_gene: .
CDR3nt: TGTGCCAGCAGCGTACAACCGGCGGCCACCGGGGAGCTGTTTTTT
CDR3aa: CASSVQPAATGELFF

abundance: few
v_gene: TRBV19
j_gene: TRBJ2-5
d_gene: TRBD1
CDR3nt: TGTGCCAGTAGTGGGGGGACAGGATGGGAGACCCAGTACTTC
CDR3aa: CASSGGTGWETQYF

abundance: .
v_gene: TRBV13
j_gene: TRBJ2-2
d_gene: TRBD2
CDR3nt: TGTGCCAGCAGCCCTGGACTAGCGGGAGATGTCACCGGGGAGCTGTTTTTT
CDR3aa: CASSPGLAGDVTGELFF

abundance: .
v_gene: TRBV13
j_gene: TRBJ2-3
d_gene: TRBD2
CDR3nt: TGTGCCAGCAGCTTAGGGACTAGCGGGGGAGGGCCAGATACGCAGTATTTT
CDR3aa: CASSLGTSGGGPDTQYF

abundance: once
v_gene: TRBV27
j_gene: TRBJ1-5
d_gene: TRBD1
CDR3nt: TGTGCCAGCAGTAGCCGACAGGGGGCGGTTGATCAGCCCCAGCATTTT
CDR3aa: CASSSRQGAVDQPQHF

abundance: .
v_gene: TRBV11-2
j_gene: TRBJ2-7
d_gene: TRBD2
CDR3nt: TGTGCCAGCAGCCGCGGGAGTAAGTACGAGCAGTACTTC
CDR3aa: CASSRGSKYEQYF

abundance: .
v_gene: TRBV15
j_gene: TRBJ1-4
d_gene: .
CDR3nt: TGTGCCACCAGCAGAGATGCGGGGGCAGCCGGACCTTTT
CDR3aa: CATSRDAGAAGPF

abundance: .
v_gene: TRBV5-6
j_gene: TRBJ1-6
d_gene: .
CDR3nt: TGTGCCAGCAGCCCCGGATCTAATTCACCCCTCCACTTT
CDR3aa: CASSPGSNSPLHF

abundance: .
v_gene: TRBV2
j_gene: TRBJ2-2
d_gene: .
CDR3nt: TGTGCCACCTCCCGACAGAGAGATTACACCGGGGAGCTGTTTTTT
CDR3aa: CATSRQRDYTGELFF

abundance: .
v_gene: TRBV5-6
j_gene: TRBJ2-7
d_gene: TRBD1
CDR3nt: TGTGCCAGCAGTTCTCCCGGGACAGGCACCTACGAGCAGTACTTC
CDR3aa: CASSSPGTGTYEQYF

abundance: .
v_gene: TRBV13
j_gene: TRBJ1-6
d_gene: TRBD1
CDR3nt: TGTGCCAGCAGCGAACAGGGGGCGAATTCACCCCTCCACTTT
CDR3aa: CASSEQGANSPLHF

abundance: once
v_gene: TRBV28
j_gene: TRBJ1-2
d_gene: .
CDR3nt: TGTGCCAGCACCTTGCTCCGGGACACCTTCGTGGGTGGCTACACCTTC
CDR3aa: CASTLLRDTFVGGYTF

abundance: .
v_gene: TRBV7-9
j_gene: TRBJ2-1
d_gene: TRBD2
CDR3nt: TGTGCCAGCAGCTTAATATCGGCTAGCGGGAGAGATGAGCAGTTCTTC
CDR3aa: CASSLISASGRDEQFF

abundance: .
v_gene: TRBV4-1
j_gene: TRBJ2-7
d_gene: .
CDR3nt: TGCGCCAGCAGCCAAGATCAGAACCCCTACGAGCAGTACTTC
CDR3aa: CASSQDQNPYEQYF

abundance: .
v_gene: TRBV14
j_gene: TRBJ1-1
d_gene: .
CDR3nt: TGTGCCAGCAGCCAAGTTTTGGGGTACACTGAAGCTTTCTTT
CDR3aa: CASSQVLGYTEAFF

abundance: .
v_gene: TRBV5-1
j_gene: TRBJ2-7
d_gene: .
CDR3nt: TGCGCCAGCAGCTTGGGCCGGGGGGCGGGCCAATACTACGAGCAGTACTTC
CDR3aa: CASSLGRGAGQYYEQYF

abundance: .
v_gene: TRBV4-1
j_gene: TRBJ2-3
d_gene: TRBD2
CDR3nt: TGCGCCAGCAGCCAAGTCCAGGATAGGGAGGGTACGCAGTATTTT
CDR3aa: CASSQVQDREGTQYF

abundance: .
v_gene: TRBV6-6
j_gene: TRBJ2-5
d_gene: TRBD2
CDR3nt: TGTGCCAGCAGTTTGGCCGGGACTAGCGAGACCCAGTACTTC
CDR3aa: CASSLAGTSETQYF

abundance: .
v_gene: TRBV27
j_gene: TRBJ2-7
d_gene: .
CDR3nt: TGTGCCAGCAGTCCCTCAGGGGCGGCCGGTTACGAGCAGTACTTC
CDR3aa: CASSPSGAAGYEQYF

abundance: .
v_gene: TRBV7-2
j_gene: TRBJ1-1
d_gene: .
CDR3nt: TGTGCCAGCAGCTTATGGGGACAAGCTTTCTTT
CDR3aa: CASSLWGQAFF

abundance: .
v_gene: TRBV6-1
j_gene: TRBJ2-7
d_gene: .
CDR3nt: TGTGCCTGCTCGCCGGGCATAGCCTACGAGCAGTACTTC
CDR3aa: CACSPGIAYEQYF

abundance: .
v_gene: TRBV7-9
j_gene: TRBJ2-7
d_gene: TRBD1
CDR3nt: TGTGCCAGCAGCTTGGGACAGGGAGTCGGCGAGCAGTACTTC
CDR3aa: CASSLGQGVGEQYF

abundance: .
v_gene: TRBV6-1
j_gene: TRBJ2-1
d_gene: TRBD1
CDR3nt: TGTGCCAGCAGTGAAGGCCCCCCCGGGACAGGGGATTACAATGAGCAGTTCTTC
CDR3aa: CASSEGPPGTGDYNEQFF

abundance: .
v_gene: TRBV4-3
j_gene: TRBJ1-1
d_gene: .
CDR3nt: TGCGCCAGCAGCCAAGATGAACTAAACTCTGAAGCTTTCTTT
CDR3aa: CASSQDELNSEAFF

abundance: .
v_gene: TRBV10-1
j_gene: TRBJ2-7
d_gene: .
CDR3nt: TGCGCCAGCAGTGTCTCCTACGAGCAGTACTTC
CDR3aa: CASSVSYEQYF

abundance: .
v_gene: TRBV27
j_gene: TRBJ2-5
d_gene: .
CDR3nt: TGTGCCAGCAGTTCTTCAGGACGTCAAGAGACCCAGTACTTC
CDR3aa: CASSSSGRQETQYF

abundance: .
v_gene: TRBV7-6
j_gene: TRBJ2-1
d_gene: .
CDR3nt: TGTGCCAGCAGCGCGGCAGGGAGCGCCTACAATGAGCAGTTCTTC
CDR3aa: CASSAAGSAYNEQFF

abundance: .
v_gene: TRBV27
j_gene: TRBJ2-1
d_gene: .
CDR3nt: TGTGCCAGCAGTTTAACGCTAGCGGGACAGGATGAGCAGTTCTTC
CDR3aa: CASSLTLAGQDEQFF

abundance: .
v_gene: TRBV11-2
j_gene: TRBJ2-2
d_gene: .
CDR3nt: TGTGCCAGCAGCTTAGTGACACCGCCGGCCGGGGAGCTGTTTTTT
CDR3aa: CASSLVTPPAGELFF

abundance: few
v_gene: TRBV27
j_gene: TRBJ1-2
d_gene: .
CDR3nt: TGTGCCAGCAGGGGGGCCCTGGAGTATGGCTACACCTTC
CDR3aa: CASRGALEYGYTF

abundance: .
v_gene: TRBV7-9
j_gene: TRBJ1-6
d_gene: .
CDR3nt: TGTGCCAGCAGCTTTCCCTGGGTTGGGCCTCTTACCCAACCCCTCCACTTT
CDR3aa: CASSFPWVGPLTQPLHF

abundance: .
v_gene: TRBV27
j_gene: TRBJ1-2
d_gene: .
CDR3nt: TGTGCCAGCAGCGACGTGACGGGTGTTGGGGCTGATGGCTACACCTTC
CDR3aa: CASSDVTGVGADGYTF

abundance: .
v_gene: TRBV4-3
j_gene: TRBJ2-7
d_gene: .
CDR3nt: TGCGCCAGCAGCCAAGATGTAGAGTGGAGCTCCTACGAGCAGTACTTC
CDR3aa: CASSQDVEWSSYEQYF

abundance: .
v_gene: TRBV5-6
j_gene: TRBJ2-7
d_gene: .
CDR3nt: TGTGCCAGCAGCTGGACCGAATACGAGCAGTACTTC
CDR3aa: CASSWTEYEQYF

abundance: .
v_gene: TRBV9
j_gene: TRBJ2-3
d_gene: .
CDR3nt: TGTGCCAGCAGCGTACTTGGCACAGATACGCAGTATTTT
CDR3aa: CASSVLGTDTQYF

abundance: .
v_gene: TRBV2
j_gene: TRBJ2-1
d_gene: TRBD1
CDR3nt: TGTGCCAGCACTGTACCACCGGGACAGGGAAGTGAGCAGTTCTTC
CDR3aa: CASTVPPGQGSEQFF

abundance: .
v_gene: TRBV13
j_gene: TRBJ2-3
d_gene: .
CDR3nt: TGTGCCAGCAGCTTGGACTCTACGAAGGGCCCCACAGATACGCAGTATTTT
CDR3aa: CASSLDSTKGPTDTQYF

abundance: .
v_gene: TRBV6-1
j_gene: TRBJ1-2
d_gene: .
CDR3nt: TGTGCCAGCAGTGAAGATCAGGGACCCTTCTATGGCTACACCTTC
CDR3aa: CASSEDQGPFYGYTF

abundance: .
v_gene: TRBV19
j_gene: TRBJ2-7
d_gene: .
CDR3nt: TGTGCCAGTAGTATCACCGGCTACCAAAGCTCCTACGAGCAGTACTTC
CDR3aa: CASSITGYQSSYEQYF

abundance: .
v_gene: TRBV27
j_gene: TRBJ1-3
d_gene: .
CDR3nt: TGTGCCAGCAGGGACCTTAAGAACACCATATATTTT
CDR3aa: CASRDLKNTIYF

abundance: .
v_gene: TRBV7-9
j_gene: TRBJ1-1
d_gene: .
CDR3nt: TGTGCCAGCAGCTTAGGCGGGGCCGAAGCTTTCTTT
CDR3aa: CASSLGGAEAFF

abundance: .
v_gene: TRBV14
j_gene: TRBJ1-3
d_gene: .
CDR3nt: TGTGCCAGCAGCCAAGATTCGGAGGGCTCTGGAAACACCATATATTTT
CDR3aa: CASSQDSEGSGNTIYF

abundance: .
v_gene: TRBV6-1
j_gene: TRBJ2-7
d_gene: .
CDR3nt: TGTGCCAGCAGCGCCCCAACAGAGTTCTACGAGCAGTACTTC
CDR3aa: CASSAPTEFYEQYF

abundance: .
v_gene: TRBV30
j_gene: TRBJ1-1
d_gene: .
CDR3nt: TGTGCCTGGAGTGTATCTGCGAACACTGAAGCTTTCTTT
CDR3aa: CAWSVSANTEAFF

abundance: few
v_gene: TRBV7-6
j_gene: TRBJ2-2
d_gene: TRBD1
CDR3nt: TGTGCCAGCAGCTTGCGACCGGGACAGGGTTACACCGGGGAGCTGTTTTTT
CDR3aa: CASSLRPGQGYTGELFF

abundance: .
v_gene: TRBV14
j_gene: TRBJ2-3
d_gene: .
CDR3nt: TGTGCCAGCAGCCGGGACTTCTCAAGCACAGATACGCAGTATTTT
CDR3aa: CASSRDFSSTDTQYF

abundance: .
v_gene: TRBV29-1
j_gene: TRBJ2-5
d_gene: .
CDR3nt: TGCAGCGTTGTCTCGGGCTTAGGTACCCAGTACTTC
CDR3aa: CSVVSGLGTQYF

abundance: .
v_gene: TRBV5-1
j_gene: TRBJ2-7
d_gene: .
CDR3nt: TGCGCCAGCAGCCATTTCGGCTACGAGCAGTACTTC
CDR3aa: CASSHFGYEQYF

abundance: .
v_gene: TRBV7-9
j_gene: TRBJ1-1
d_gene: .
CDR3nt: TGTGCCAGCAGCTTAGCTTTGAACACTGAAGCTTTCTTT
CDR3aa: CASSLALNTEAFF

abundance: .
v_gene: TRBV4-3
j_gene: TRBJ1-5
d_gene: .
CDR3nt: TGCGCCAGCAGCCAAGAACGGGGGATGGTTATTGAACCCCAGCATTTT
CDR3aa: CASSQERGMVIEPQHF

abundance: .
v_gene: TRBV5-1
j_gene: TRBJ2-5
d_gene: TRBD1
CDR3nt: TGCGCCAGCAGCCGGGCCGGGGACAGTGAAGAGACCCAGTACTTC
CDR3aa: CASSRAGDSEETQYF

abundance: .
v_gene: TRBV6-5
j_gene: TRBJ1-2
d_gene: TRBD1
CDR3nt: TGTGCCAGCAGTTACTCAGAGGGGGCCGATGGCTACACCTTC
CDR3aa: CASSYSEGADGYTF

abundance: .
v_gene: TRBV7-9
j_gene: TRBJ2-7
d_gene: .
CDR3nt: TGTGCCAGCAGCTTAGCGCCCGGCAGGGAATGGGAGCAGTACTTC
CDR3aa: CASSLAPGREWEQYF